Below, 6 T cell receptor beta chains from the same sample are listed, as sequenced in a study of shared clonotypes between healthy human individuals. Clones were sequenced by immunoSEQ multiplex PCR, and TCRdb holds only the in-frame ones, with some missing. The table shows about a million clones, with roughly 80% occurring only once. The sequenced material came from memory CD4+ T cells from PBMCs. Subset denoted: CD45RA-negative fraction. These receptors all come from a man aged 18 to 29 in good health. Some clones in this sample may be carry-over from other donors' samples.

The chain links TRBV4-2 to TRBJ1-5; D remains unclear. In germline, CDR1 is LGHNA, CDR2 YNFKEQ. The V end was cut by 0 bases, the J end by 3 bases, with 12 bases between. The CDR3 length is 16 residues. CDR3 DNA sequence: TGTGCCAGCAGCCAAGATGGGTTGGCCTCCAATCAGCCCCAGCATTTT. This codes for CASSQDGLASNQPQHF.

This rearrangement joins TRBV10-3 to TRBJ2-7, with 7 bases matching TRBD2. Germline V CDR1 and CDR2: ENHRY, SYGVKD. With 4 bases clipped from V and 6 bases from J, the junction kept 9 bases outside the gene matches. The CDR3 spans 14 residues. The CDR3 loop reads CAISGRLAQIEQYF. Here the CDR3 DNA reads TGTGCCATCAGTGGACGACTAGCTCAAATCGAGCAGTACTTC.

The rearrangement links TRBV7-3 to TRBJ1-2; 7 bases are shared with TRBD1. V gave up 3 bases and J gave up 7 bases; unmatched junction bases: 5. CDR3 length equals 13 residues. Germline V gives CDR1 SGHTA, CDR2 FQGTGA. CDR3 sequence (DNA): TGTGCCAGCAGCTTCGACAGGGAAGGTGGCTACACCTTC. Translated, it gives CASSFDREGGYTF.

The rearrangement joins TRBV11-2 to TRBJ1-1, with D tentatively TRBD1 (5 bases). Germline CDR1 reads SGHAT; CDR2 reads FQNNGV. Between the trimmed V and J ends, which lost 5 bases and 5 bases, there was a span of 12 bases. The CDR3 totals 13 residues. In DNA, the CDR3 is TGTGCCAGCAGCCGCGACAGTGAAACTGAAGCTTTCTTT. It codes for CASSRDSETEAFF.

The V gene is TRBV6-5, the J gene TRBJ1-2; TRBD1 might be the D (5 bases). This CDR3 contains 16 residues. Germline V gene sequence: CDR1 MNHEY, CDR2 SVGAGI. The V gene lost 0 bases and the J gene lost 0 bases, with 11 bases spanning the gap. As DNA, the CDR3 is TGTGCCAGCAGTTACTCTCGGGACGTAGCTAACTATGGCTACACCTTC. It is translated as CASSYSRDVANYGYTF.

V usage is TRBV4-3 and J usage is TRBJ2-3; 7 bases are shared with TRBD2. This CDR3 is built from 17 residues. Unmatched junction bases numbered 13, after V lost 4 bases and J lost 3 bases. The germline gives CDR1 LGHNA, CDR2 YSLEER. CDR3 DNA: TGCGCCAGCAGCCGGGGGGGAGGACTAGGTATGACAGATACGCAGTATTTT. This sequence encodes CASSRGGGLGMTDTQYF.